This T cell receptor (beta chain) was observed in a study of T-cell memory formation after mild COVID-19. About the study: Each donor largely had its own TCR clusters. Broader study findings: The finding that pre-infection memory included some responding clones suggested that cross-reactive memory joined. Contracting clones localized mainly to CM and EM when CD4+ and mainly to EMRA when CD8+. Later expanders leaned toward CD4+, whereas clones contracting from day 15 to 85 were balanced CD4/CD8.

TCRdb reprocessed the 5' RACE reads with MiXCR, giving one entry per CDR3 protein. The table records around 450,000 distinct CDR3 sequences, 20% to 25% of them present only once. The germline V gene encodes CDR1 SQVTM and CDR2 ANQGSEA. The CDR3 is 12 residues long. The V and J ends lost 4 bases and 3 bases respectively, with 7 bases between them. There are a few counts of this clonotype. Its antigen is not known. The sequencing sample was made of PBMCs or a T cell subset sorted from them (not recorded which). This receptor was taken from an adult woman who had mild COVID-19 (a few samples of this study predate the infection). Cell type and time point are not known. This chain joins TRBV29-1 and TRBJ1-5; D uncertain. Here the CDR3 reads CSVAQSNQPQHF. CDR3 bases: TGCAGCGTTGCTCAGTCCAATCAGCCCCAGCATTTT.